These 19 T cell receptor beta chains share one sample of origin, sequenced in a study of T cell responses to AZD1222 COVID-19 vaccine. Profiled with immunoSEQ multiplex PCR; TCRdb holds only in-frame clones, not every one. The sample has 150,000 to 190,000 clones, 85% to 90% seen once. The source material was peripheral blood, sampled 28 days after the second AZD1222 dose. All receptors come from an adult who received the AZD1222 COVID-19 vaccine.

The V gene is TRBV3-1 (or the pseudogene TRBV3-2), the J gene TRBJ2-7, with 9 bases matching TRBD2. The V gene's germline CDR1 is LGHDT and CDR2 YNNKEL (reference sequence). The CDR3 length is 18 residues. The V and J ends lost 0 bases and 0 bases, in that order; junction bases with no gene match: 9. The CDR3 coding sequence is TGTGCCAGCAGCCAAGATCTTGCGGGAGGGAAGGACTCCTACGAGCAGTACTTC. This codes for CASSQDLAGGKDSYEQYF.

The genes are TRBV5-1 and TRBJ2-5; possibly TRBD2 for D (5 bases). Germline V lookup: CDR1 SGHRS, CDR2 YFSETQ. CDR3 length: 15 amino acids. Trimming left V 4 bases short and J 1 base short, with 14 bases between. The chain's CDR3 is CASSIGGRAQETQYF. The CDR3 DNA reads as TGCGCCAGCAGCATTGGCGGGCGGGCCCAAGAGACCCAGTACTTC.

V usage is TRBV7-3 and J usage is TRBJ2-2; weak D call: TRBD2 (6 bases). The length of the CDR3 is 14 residues. Between the trimmed V and J ends, which lost 2 bases and 6 bases, there was a span of 10 bases. Germline values: CDR1 SGHTA, CDR2 FQGTGA. The CDR3 bases are TGTGCCAGCAGCTTAGACGGGAGTGCCGGGGAGCTGTTTTTT. Translating gives CASSLDGSAGELFF.

J is TRBJ2-7 and V is TRBV12-3 or TRBV12-4, with D uncertain. This CDR3 has 13 amino acids. Trimming took 5 bases from V and 6 from J, leaving 14 bases between them. The CDR3 DNA is TGTGCCAGCAGTATCACACTGGGTTCCGAGCAGTACTTC. Encoded protein: CASSITLGSEQYF.

The chain employs TRBV28 and TRBJ1-6, with D possibly being TRBD1 (6 bases). Trimming took off 5 bases at V and 7 bases at J, with 12 bases between the two ends. The germline V gene encodes CDR1 MDHEN and CDR2 SYDVKM. The CDR3 sequence is 14 residues long. DNA for the CDR3: TGTGCCAGCAGTCAGGGGCCTCAAAATTCACCCCTCCACTTT. This codes for CASSQGPQNSPLHF. The variable domain in full, with the rest retrieved from reference TRBV28 and TRBJ1-6, is DVKVTQSSRYLVKRTGEKVFLECVQDMDHENMFWYRQDPGLGLRLIYFSYDVKMKEKGDIPEGYSVSREKKERFSLILESASTNQTSMYLCASSQGPQNSPLHFGNGTRLTVT.

This rearrangement joins TRBV10-1 to TRBJ2-7; D is undetermined. The CDR3 is 17 amino acids. The germline CDR1 and CDR2 sequences are WNHNN and SYGVQD (reference sequence). V was shortened by 0 bases and J by 5 bases, with 20 bases between the two germline ends. The CDR3 coding sequence is TGCGCCAGCAGTGAGTCGGTCATCCGGTCTGCGGCCCACGAGCAGTACTTC. Its translation: CASSESVIRSAAHEQYF.

The V gene is TRBV29-1, the J gene TRBJ2-7; 9 nucleotides match TRBD2. The germline CDR1 and CDR2 sequences are SQVTM and ANQGSEA. V gave up 0 bases and J gave up 0 bases; unmatched junction bases: 3. The CDR3 is made up of 15 amino acids. The DNA of the CDR3 is TGCAGCGTTGAAGACCCAGCGGGAGGCTCCTACGAGCAGTACTTC. Protein sequence: CSVEDPAGGSYEQYF.

J is TRBJ1-1 and V is TRBV30; 9 positions match TRBD1. Germline V gene data show CDR1 as GTSNPN and CDR2 as SVGIG (reference sequence). This CDR3 spans 13 amino acids. The ends lost 7 bases at V and 3 bases at J; junction bases unmatched: 6. The CDR3 sequence is CASTGGADTEAFF. CDR3 DNA sequence: TGTGCCTCAACAGGGGGCGCGGACACTGAAGCTTTCTTT.

The chain recombines TRBV28 with TRBJ1-2; tentative D call: TRBD1 (6 bases). V was pared by 6 bases and J by 2 bases, with 7 bases between. CDR3 length: 12 residues. Looked up from germline, CDR1 is MDHEN and CDR2 is SYDVKM. The CDR3 nucleotides are TGTGCCAGCAGAGGGGGAAACTATGGCTACACCTTC. Residues: CASRGGNYGYTF.

Only a few counts were recorded for this clone. This chain joins TRBV28 and TRBJ2-3; 8 positions agree with TRBD2. There are 16 residues in the CDR3. The V gene end was trimmed by 2 bases and the J gene end by 4 bases; junction bases not matched to a gene: 8. CDR1 is MDHEN, CDR2 SYDVKM, per germline. CDR3 nucleotides: TGTGCCAGCAGTTTACTCGGCGGGGGGTCCCCAGATACGCAGTATTTT. Its translation: CASSLLGGGSPDTQYF.

The chain employs TRBV20-1 and TRBJ1-4, with D possibly TRBD1 on 5 matching bases. The CDR3 spans 13 residues. Germline CDR1 DFQATT, CDR2 SNEGSKA (reference sequence). V was clipped by 4 bases and J by 6 bases, with 12 bases between them. The CDR3 DNA sequence: TGCAGTGCTATTGACAGTAGGGATGAAAAACTGTTTTTT. It codes for CSAIDSRDEKLFF.

The V and J genes are TRBV19 and TRBJ1-3; D uncertain. Per germline, CDR1 LNHDA and CDR2 SQIVND (reference sequence). Trimming left V 7 bases short and J 0 bases short, with 16 bases between. The CDR3 covers 16 residues. In DNA, the CDR3 is TGTGCCAGTACCCCGATCTTGTTCGTCTCTGGAAACACCATATATTTT. This translates into CASTPILFVSGNTIYF.

This sequence joins TRBV19 and TRBJ1-1, with D maybe TRBD1 (5 bases). From germline, CDR1 is LNHDA and CDR2 SQIVND (reference sequence). The CDR3 has 16 amino acids. Trimming shortened V by 0 bases and J by 0 bases, and 11 bases separated the two germline ends. The CDR3 DNA reads as TGTGCCAGTAGTATAGATTCGGGACCGTTGAACACTGAAGCTTTCTTT. Translated, it gives CASSIDSGPLNTEAFF. The full variable domain, completed using reference TRBV19 and TRBJ1-1, is DGGITQSPKYLFRKEGQNVTLSCEQNLNHDAMYWYRQDPGQGLRLIYYSQIVNDFQKGDIAEGYSVSREKKESFPLTVTSAQKNPTAFYLCASSIDSGPLNTEAFFGQGTRLTVV.

The chain recombines TRBV4-3 with TRBJ2-7, with a tentative D call TRBD2 (5 bases). This CDR3 has 16 residues. V was clipped by 3 bases and J by 4 bases, with 19 bases between them. CDR1 and CDR2 (germline): LGHNA, YSLEER. CDR3 DNA sequence: TGCGCCAGCAGCCAGGTACACACCGGGATCGCGTACGAGCAGTACTTC. Translating gives CASSQVHTGIAYEQYF.

The CDR3: CASSVVGELGELFF. The CDR3 region has the DNA TGTGCCAGCAGCGTAGTTGGAGAGTTGGGGGAGCTGTTTTTT. The J gene is TRBJ2-2, the V gene TRBV9, with D unresolved. Trimming took off 0 bases at V and 8 bases at J, with 11 bases between the two ends. CDR1 SGDLS and CDR2 YYNGEE come from the germline V gene. The CDR3 has 14 residues.

This chain connects TRBV7-9 to TRBJ2-2; D ambiguous. The CDR3 runs to 15 residues. Deletions cut 0 bases from V and 3 bases from J, with 8 bases between. The germline V gene has CDR1 SEHNR and CDR2 FQNEAQ (reference sequence). The CDR3 spells CASSLAGPDTGELFF. The CDR3 coding sequence is TGTGCCAGCAGCTTAGCAGGGCCCGACACCGGGGAGCTGTTTTTT.

The chain combines TRBV4-1 with TRBJ2-1, with TRBD2 matching 7 bases. Germline CDR1 MGHRA, CDR2 YSYEKL. CDR3 length: 17 amino acids. J was trimmed by 5 bases and V by 0 bases; bases with no gene match: 10. CDR3: CASSQDFGGSGHNEQFF. For the CDR3, the DNA is TGCGCCAGCAGCCAAGATTTCGGCGGGAGTGGGCACAATGAGCAGTTCTTC.

This chain uses TRBV11-2 with TRBJ2-7, with 15 nucleotides matching TRBD2. Germline values: CDR1 SGHAT, CDR2 FQNNGV. J was trimmed by 2 bases and V by 5 bases; bases with no gene match: 4. CDR3 length: 16 residues. The CDR3: CASSRGLAGGAYEQYF. In nucleotides, the CDR3 is TGTGCCAGCAGCCGCGGACTAGCGGGAGGGGCCTACGAGCAGTACTTC. The full variable domain, in which reference TRBV11-2 and TRBJ2-7 provide the parts outside the CDR3, is EAGVAQSPRYKIIEKRQSVAFWCNPISGHATLYWYQQILGQGPKLLIQFQNNGVVDDSQLPKDRFSAERLKGVDSTLKIQPAKLEDSAVYLCASSRGLAGGAYEQYFGPGTRLTVT.

The chain uses TRBV2 and TRBJ2-1, with no clear D. Between the trimmed V and J ends, which lost 2 bases and 11 bases, there was a span of 10 bases. The CDR3 contains 12 residues. Germline V gene data show CDR1 as SNHLY and CDR2 as FYNNEI. CDR3 residues: CASSEQNTQQFF. CDR3 in DNA: TGTGCCAGCAGTGAACAGAACACTCAGCAGTTCTTC.